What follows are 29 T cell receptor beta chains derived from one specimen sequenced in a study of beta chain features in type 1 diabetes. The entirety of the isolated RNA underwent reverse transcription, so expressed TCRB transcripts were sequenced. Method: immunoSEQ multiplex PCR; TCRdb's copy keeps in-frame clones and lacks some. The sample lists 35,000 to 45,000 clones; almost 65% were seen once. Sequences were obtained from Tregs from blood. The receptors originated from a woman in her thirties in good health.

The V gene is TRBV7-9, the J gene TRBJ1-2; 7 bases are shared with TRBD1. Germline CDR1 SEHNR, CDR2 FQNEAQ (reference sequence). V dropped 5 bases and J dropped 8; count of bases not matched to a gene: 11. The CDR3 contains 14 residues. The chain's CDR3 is CASSVYRGGAGYTF. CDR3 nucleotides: TGTGCCAGCAGCGTTTACAGGGGAGGAGCCGGCTACACCTTC.

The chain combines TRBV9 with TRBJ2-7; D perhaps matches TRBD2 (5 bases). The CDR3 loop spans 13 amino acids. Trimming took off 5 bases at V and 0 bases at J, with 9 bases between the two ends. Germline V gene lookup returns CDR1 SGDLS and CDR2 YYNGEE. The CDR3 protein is CASSPDFSYEQYF. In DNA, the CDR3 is TGTGCCAGCAGTCCGGACTTCTCCTACGAGCAGTACTTC.

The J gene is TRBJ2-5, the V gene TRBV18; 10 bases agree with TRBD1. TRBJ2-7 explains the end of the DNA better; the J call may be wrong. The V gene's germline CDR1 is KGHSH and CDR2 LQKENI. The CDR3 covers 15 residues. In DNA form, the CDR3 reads TGTGCCAGCTCACCAGCGACAGGGGGCGTCTACGAGCAGTACTTC. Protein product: CASSPATGGVYEQYF.

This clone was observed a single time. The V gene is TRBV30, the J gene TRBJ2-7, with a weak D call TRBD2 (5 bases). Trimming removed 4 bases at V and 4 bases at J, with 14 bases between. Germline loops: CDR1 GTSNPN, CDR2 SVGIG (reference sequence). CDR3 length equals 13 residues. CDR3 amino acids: CAWNPGRSYEQYF. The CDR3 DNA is TGTGCCTGGAACCCGGGAAGAAGTTACGAGCAGTACTTC. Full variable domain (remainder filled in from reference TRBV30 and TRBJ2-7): SQTIHQWPATLVQPVGSPLSLECTVEGTSNPNLYWYRQAAGRGLQLLFYSVGIGQISSEVPQNLSASRPQDRQFILSSKKLLLSDSGFYLCAWNPGRSYEQYFGPGTRLTVT.

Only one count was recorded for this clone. For the CDR3, the DNA is TGTGCCAGCGCCGGGCAGGGTACCGGGGAGCTGTTTTTT. This translates into CASAGQGTGELFF. V and J are TRBV28 and TRBJ2-2, with D perhaps TRBD1 (5 bases). The germline CDR1 and CDR2 sequences are MDHEN and SYDVKM. Trimming cost V 8 bases and J 5 bases, with 12 bases left between them. The CDR3 spans 13 residues.

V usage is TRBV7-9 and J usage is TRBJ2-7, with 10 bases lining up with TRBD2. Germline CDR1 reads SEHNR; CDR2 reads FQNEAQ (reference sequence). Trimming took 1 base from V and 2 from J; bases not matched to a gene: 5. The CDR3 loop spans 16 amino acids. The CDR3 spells CASSLGIGLAAYEQYF. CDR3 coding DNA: TGTGCCAGCAGCTTAGGTATTGGACTAGCGGCCTACGAGCAGTACTTC.

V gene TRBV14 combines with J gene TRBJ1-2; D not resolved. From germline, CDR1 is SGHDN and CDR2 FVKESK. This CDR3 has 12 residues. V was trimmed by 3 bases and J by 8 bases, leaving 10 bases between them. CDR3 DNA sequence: TGTGCCAGCAGCCAGTCCTACTTGGGCTACACCTTC. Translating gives CASSQSYLGYTF.

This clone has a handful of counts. CDR3 amino acids: CSVANRGYEQYF. The CDR3 DNA sequence: TGCAGCGTTGCCAACAGGGGTTACGAGCAGTACTTC. This chain links TRBV29-1 with TRBJ2-7; 7 nucleotides line up with TRBD1. The J segment lost 4 bases and the V segment lost 4 bases, leaving 4 bases of the junction unmatched. This CDR3 region has 12 residues. Germline CDR1 and CDR2: SQVTM and ANQGSEA.

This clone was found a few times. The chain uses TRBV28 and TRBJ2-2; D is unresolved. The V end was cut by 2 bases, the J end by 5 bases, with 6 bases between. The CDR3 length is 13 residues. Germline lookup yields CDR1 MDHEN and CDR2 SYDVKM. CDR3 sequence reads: CASSLVQTGELFF. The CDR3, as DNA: TGTGCCAGCAGTTTAGTACAGACCGGGGAGCTGTTTTTT.

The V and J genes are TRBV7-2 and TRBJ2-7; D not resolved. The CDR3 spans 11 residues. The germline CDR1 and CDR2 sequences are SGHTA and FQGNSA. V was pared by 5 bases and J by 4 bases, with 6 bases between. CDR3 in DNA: TGTGCCAGCAGCCTTATTTACGAGCAGTACTTC. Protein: CASSLIYEQYF.

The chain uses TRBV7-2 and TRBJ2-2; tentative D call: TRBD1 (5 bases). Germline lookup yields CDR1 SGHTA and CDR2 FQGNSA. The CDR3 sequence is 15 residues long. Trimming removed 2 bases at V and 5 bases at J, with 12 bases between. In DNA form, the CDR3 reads TGTGCCAGCAGCTTATCGATCAGGGTTACCGGGGAGCTGTTTTTT. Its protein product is CASSLSIRVTGELFF.

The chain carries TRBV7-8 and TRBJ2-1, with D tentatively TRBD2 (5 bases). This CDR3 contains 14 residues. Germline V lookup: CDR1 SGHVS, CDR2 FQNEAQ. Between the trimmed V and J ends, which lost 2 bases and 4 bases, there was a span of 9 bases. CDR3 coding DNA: TGTGCCAGCAGCTTAAGATCGGGGTACAATGAGCAGTTCTTC. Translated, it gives CASSLRSGYNEQFF.

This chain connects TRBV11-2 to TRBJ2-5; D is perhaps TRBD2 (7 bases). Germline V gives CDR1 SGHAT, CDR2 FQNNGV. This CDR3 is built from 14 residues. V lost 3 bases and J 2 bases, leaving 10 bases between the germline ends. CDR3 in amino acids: CASSFAGAQETQYF. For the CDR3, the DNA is TGTGCCAGCAGCTTTGCGGGGGCTCAAGAGACCCAGTACTTC.

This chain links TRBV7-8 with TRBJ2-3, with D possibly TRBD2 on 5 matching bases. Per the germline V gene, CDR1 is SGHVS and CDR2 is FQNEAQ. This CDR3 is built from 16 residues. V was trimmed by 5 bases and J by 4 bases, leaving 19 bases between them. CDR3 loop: CASSRGLYPSPDTQYF. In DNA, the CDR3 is TGTGCCAGCAGCCGAGGGTTGTACCCTAGCCCAGATACGCAGTATTTT.

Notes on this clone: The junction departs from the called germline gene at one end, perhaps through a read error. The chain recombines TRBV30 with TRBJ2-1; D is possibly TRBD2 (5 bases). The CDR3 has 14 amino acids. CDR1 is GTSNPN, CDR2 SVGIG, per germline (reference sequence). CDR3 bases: TGTGCCTGGAGTGTCCGGCTAGACTACGATGAGCAGTTCTTC. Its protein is CAWSVRLDYDEQFF.

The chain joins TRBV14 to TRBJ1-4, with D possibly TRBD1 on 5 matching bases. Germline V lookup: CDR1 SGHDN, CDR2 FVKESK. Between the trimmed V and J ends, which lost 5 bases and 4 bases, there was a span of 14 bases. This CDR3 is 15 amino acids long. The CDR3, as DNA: TGTGCCAGCAGCGCTCAGGGCGCTAATAATGAAAAACTGTTTTTT. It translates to CASSAQGANNEKLFF.

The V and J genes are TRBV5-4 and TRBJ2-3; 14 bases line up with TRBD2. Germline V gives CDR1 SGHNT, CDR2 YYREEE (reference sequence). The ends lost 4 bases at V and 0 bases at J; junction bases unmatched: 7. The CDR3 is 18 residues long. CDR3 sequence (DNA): TGTGCCAGCAGCGTCGGACTAGCGGGAGGTCAAAGCACAGATACGCAGTATTTT. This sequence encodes CASSVGLAGGQSTDTQYF.

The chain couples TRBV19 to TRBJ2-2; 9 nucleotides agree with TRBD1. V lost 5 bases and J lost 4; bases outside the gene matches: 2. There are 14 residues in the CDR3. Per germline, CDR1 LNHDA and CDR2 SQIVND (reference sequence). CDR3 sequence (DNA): TGTGCCAGTAGTCCGGACAGGGGCACCGGGGAGCTGTTTTTT. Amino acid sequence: CASSPDRGTGELFF.

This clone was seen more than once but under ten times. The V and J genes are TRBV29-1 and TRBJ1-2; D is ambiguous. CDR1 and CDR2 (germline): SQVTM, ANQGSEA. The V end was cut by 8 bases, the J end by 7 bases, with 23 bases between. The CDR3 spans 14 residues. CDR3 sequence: CSLSMKGASSGYTF. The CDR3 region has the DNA TGCAGCCTGTCGATGAAAGGCGCGTCTAGTGGCTACACCTTC.

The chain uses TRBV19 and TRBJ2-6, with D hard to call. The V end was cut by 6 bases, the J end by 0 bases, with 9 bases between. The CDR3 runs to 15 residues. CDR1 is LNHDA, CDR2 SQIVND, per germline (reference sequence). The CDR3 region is CASRRTGSGANVLTF. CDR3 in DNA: TGTGCCAGTAGACGTACTGGCTCTGGGGCCAACGTCCTGACTTTC.

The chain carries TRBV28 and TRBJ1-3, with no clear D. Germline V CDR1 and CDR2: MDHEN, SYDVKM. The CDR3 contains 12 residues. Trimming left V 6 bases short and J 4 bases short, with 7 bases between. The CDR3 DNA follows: TGTGCCAGCAGCCCAGGAGGAAACACCATATATTTT. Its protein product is CASSPGGNTIYF.

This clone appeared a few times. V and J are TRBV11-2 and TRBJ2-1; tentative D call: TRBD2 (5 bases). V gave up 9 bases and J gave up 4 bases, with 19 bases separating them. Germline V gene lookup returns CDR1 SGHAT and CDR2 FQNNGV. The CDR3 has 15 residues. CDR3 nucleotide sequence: TGTGCCAGTACAGTTGGGAGCGGCTCGTACAATGAGCAGTTCTTC. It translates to CASTVGSGSYNEQFF.

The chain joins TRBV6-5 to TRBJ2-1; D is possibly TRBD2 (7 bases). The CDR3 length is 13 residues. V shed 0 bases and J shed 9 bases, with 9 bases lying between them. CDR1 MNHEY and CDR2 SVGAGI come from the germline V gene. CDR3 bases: TGTGCCAGCAGTTACTCTCGGGGGGCTGAGCAGTTCTTC. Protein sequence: CASSYSRGAEQFF.

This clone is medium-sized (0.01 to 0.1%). As DNA, the CDR3 is TGTGCCAGCAGACGACTAGCGGGAGGGCTCTACGAGCAGTACTTC. Translation gives CASRRLAGGLYEQYF. The chain combines TRBV7-3 with TRBJ2-7; 14 nucleotides line up with TRBD2. Unmatched junction bases numbered 4, after V lost 6 bases and J lost 3 bases. Per germline, CDR1 SGHTA and CDR2 FQGTGA. The length of the CDR3 is 15 residues. Filled out from reference TRBV7-3 and TRBJ2-7, the complete variable domain reads GAGVSQTPSNKVTEKGKYVELRCDPISGHTALYWYRQSLGQGPEFLIYFQGTGAADDSGLPNDRFFAVRPEGSVSTLKIQRTERGDSAVYLCASRRLAGGLYEQYFGPGTRLTVT.

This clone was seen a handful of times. For the CDR3, the DNA is TGTGCCAGCAGCCCCGCGACAGGGGGCTACGAGCAGTACTTC. This codes for CASSPATGGYEQYF. The chain couples TRBV25-1 to TRBJ2-7; 9 bases agree with TRBD1. There are 14 residues in the CDR3. The junction had 6 bases not matched to a gene; V was cut back by 6 bases and J by 3 bases. Germline CDR1 is MGHDK and CDR2 is SYGVNS.

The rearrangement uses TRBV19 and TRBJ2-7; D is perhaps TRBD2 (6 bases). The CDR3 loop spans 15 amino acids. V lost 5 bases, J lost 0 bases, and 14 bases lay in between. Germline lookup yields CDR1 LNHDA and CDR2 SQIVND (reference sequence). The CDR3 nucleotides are TGTGCCAGTAGTTCCCGACTAGTTCGCTCCTACGAGCAGTACTTC. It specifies CASSSRLVRSYEQYF.

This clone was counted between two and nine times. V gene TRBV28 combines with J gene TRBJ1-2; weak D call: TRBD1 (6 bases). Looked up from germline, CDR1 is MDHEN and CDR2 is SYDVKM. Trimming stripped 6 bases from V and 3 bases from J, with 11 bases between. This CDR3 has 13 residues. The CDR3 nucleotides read TGTGCCAGCAGCTCCAGGGGATACTATGGCTACACCTTC. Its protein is CASSSRGYYGYTF.

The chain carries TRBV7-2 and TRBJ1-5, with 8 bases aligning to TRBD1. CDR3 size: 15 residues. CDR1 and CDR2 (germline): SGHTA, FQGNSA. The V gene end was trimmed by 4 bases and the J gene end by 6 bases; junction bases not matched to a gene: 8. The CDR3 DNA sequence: TGTGCCAGCAGCTCGACAGGGGTTTTGTCTCAGCCCCAGCATTTT. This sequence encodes CASSSTGVLSQPQHF. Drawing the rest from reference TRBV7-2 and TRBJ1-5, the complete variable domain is GAGVSQSPSNKVTEKGKDVELRCDPISGHTALYWYRQSLGQGLEFLIYFQGNSAPDKSGLPSDRFSAERTGGSVSTLTIQRTQQEDSAVYLCASSSTGVLSQPQHFGDGTRLSIL.

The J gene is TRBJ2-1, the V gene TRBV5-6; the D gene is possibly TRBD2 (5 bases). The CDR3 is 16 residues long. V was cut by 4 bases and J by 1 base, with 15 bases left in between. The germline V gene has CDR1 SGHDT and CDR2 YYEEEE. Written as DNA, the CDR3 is TGTGCCAGCAGCATCATGGGGAGCTCGTCCTACAATGAGCAGTTCTTC. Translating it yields CASSIMGSSSYNEQFF. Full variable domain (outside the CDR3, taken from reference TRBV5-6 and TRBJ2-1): DAGVTQSPTHLIKTRGQQVTLRCSPKSGHDTVSWYQQALGQGPQFIFQYYEEEERQRGNFPDRFSGHQFPNYSSELNVNALLLGDSALYLCASSIMGSSSYNEQFFGPGTRLTVL.